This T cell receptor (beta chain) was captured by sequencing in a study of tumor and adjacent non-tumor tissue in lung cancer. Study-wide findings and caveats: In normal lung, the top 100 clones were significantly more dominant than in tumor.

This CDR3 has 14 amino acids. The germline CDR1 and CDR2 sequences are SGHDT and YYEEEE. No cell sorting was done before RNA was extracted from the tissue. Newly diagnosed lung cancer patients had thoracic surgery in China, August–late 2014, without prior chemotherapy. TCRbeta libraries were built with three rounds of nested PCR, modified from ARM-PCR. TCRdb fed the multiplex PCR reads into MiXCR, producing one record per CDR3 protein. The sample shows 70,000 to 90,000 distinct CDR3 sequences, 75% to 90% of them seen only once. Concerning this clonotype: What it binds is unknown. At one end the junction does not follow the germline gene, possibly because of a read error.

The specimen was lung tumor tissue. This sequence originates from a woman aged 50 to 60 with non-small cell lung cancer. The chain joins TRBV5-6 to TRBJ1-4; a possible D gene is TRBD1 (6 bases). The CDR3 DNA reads TGTGCCAGCAGCCTGGGGGCAAGCAGCGAAAAAATGTTATTT. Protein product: CASSLGASSEKMLF.